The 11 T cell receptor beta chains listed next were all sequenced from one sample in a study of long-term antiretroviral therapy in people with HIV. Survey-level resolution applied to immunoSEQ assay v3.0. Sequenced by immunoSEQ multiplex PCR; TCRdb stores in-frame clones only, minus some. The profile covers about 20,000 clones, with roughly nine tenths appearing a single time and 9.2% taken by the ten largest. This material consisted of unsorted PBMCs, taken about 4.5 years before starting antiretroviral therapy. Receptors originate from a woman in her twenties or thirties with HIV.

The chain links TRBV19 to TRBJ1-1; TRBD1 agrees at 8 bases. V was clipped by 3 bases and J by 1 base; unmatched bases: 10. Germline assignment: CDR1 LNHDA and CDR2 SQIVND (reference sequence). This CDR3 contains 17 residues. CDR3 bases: TGTGCCAGTAGTATGCCCCGGGACAGGCGTGAGAACACTGAAGCTTTCTTT. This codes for CASSMPRDRRENTEAFF.

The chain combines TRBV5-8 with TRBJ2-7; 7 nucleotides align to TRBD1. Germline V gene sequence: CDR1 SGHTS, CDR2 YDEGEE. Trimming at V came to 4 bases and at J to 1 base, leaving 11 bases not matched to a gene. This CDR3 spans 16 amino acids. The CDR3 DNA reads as TGTGCCAGCAGCAAACCTCAGGGGGTCGGATCCTACGAGCAGTACTTC. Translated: CASSKPQGVGSYEQYF.

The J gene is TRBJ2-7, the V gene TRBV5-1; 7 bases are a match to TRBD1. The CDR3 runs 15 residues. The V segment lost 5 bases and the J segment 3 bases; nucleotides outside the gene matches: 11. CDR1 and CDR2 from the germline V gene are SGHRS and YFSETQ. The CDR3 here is CASSLRRGLNYEQYF. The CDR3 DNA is TGCGCCAGCAGTCTCAGAAGGGGGCTCAACTACGAGCAGTACTTC.

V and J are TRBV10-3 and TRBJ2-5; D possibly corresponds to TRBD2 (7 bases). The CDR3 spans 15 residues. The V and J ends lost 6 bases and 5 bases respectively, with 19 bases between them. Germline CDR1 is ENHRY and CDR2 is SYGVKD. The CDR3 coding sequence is TGTGCCATCAGACCAGGGGAGGGGTTCGTGGAGACCCAGTACTTC. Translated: CAIRPGEGFVETQYF.

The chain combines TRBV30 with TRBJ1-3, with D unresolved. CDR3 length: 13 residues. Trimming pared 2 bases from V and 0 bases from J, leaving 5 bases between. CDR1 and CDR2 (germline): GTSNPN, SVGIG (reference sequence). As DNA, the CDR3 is TGTGCCTGGAGTCTCGCCTCTGGAAACACCATATATTTT. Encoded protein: CAWSLASGNTIYF.

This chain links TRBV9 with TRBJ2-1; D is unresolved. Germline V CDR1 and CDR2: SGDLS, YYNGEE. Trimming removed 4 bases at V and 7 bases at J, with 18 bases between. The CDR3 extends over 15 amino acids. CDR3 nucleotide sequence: TGTGCCAGCAGCCCGAGCCAGACTTACGTGAATGAGCAGTTCTTC. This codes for CASSPSQTYVNEQFF.

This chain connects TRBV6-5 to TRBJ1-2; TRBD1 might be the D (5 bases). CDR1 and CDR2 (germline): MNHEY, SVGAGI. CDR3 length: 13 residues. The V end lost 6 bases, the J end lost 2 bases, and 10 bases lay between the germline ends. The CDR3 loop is CASSYDRNYGYTF. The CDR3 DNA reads TGTGCCAGCAGCTATGACAGAAACTATGGCTACACCTTC.

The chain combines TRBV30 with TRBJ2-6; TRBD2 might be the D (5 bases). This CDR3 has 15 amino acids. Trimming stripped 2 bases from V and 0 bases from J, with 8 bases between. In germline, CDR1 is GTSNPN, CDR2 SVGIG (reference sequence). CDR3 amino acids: CAWSPEGSGANVLTF. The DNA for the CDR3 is TGTGCCTGGAGTCCCGAGGGCTCTGGGGCCAACGTCCTGACTTTC.

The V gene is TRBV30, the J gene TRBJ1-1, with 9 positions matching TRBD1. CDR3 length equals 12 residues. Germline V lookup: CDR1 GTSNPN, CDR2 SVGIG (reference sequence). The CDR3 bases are TGTGGGGGGGACAGGGTGTTCGGTGAAGCTTTCTTT. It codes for CGGDRVFGEAFF. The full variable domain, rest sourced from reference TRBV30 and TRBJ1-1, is SQTIHQWPATLVQPVGSPLSLECTVEGTSNPNLYWYRQAAGRGLQLLFYSVGIGQISSEVPQNLSASRPQDRQFILSSKKLLLSDSGFYLCGGDRVFGEAFFGQGTRLTVV.

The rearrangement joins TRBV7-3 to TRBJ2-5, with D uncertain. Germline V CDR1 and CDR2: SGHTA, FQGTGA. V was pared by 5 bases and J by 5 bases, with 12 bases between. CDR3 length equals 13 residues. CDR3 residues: CASSPWVGETQYF. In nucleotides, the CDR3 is TGTGCCAGCAGCCCTTGGGTTGGGGAGACCCAGTACTTC.

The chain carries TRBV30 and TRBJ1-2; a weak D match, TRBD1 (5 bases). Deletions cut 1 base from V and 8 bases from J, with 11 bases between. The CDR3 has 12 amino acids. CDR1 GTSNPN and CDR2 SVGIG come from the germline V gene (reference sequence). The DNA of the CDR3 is TGTGCCTGGAGTGGGCAGGGAGGGGGCTACACCTTC. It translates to CAWSGQGGGYTF. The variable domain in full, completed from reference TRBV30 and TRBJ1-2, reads SQTIHQWPATLVQPVGSPLSLECTVEGTSNPNLYWYRQAAGRGLQLLFYSVGIGQISSEVPQNLSASRPQDRQFILSSKKLLLSDSGFYLCAWSGQGGGYTFGSGTRLTVV.